Presented here are 18 T cell receptor beta chains from one specimen sequenced in a study of T cells in Graves' hyperthyroidism and ophthalmopathy. Amplification of TCR beta CDR3 regions was performed using RNA transcripts as template. With the HTBI primer set, the TCR CDR3 went through a first round of RT-PCR. MiXCR, applied by TCRdb to the multiplex PCR reads, yields one record per CDR3 protein. The sample shows around 190,000 distinct CDR3 sequences, more than 15% of them seen only once. What was sequenced was blood. All receptors derive from a woman in her 50s with Graves' hyperthyroidism.

The chain uses TRBV6-1 and TRBJ1-3, with D possibly being TRBD1 (6 bases). Germline CDR1 reads MNHNS; CDR2 reads SASEGT. This CDR3 spans 15 amino acids. Trimming shortened V by 9 bases and J by 0 bases, and 15 bases separated the two germline ends. The CDR3 DNA sequence: TGTGCCAGTGTGCCGGACAGCCTCTCTGGAAACACCATATATTTT. Protein: CASVPDSLSGNTIYF.

This clonotype has ten or more counts. The genes are TRBV7-9 and TRBJ2-7; 7 bases map to TRBD1. The CDR3 has 14 amino acids. Germline loops: CDR1 SEHNR, CDR2 FQNEAQ (reference sequence). V was clipped by 5 bases and J by 2 bases; unmatched bases: 6. In DNA form, the CDR3 reads TGTGCCAGCAGCAGGGACAGTCAAACCTACGAGCAGTACTTC. Its protein product is CASSRDSQTYEQYF.

This clonotype was counted ten times or more. The chain employs TRBV24-1 and TRBJ1-2, with D possibly TRBD1 on 5 matching bases. Trimming removed 3 bases at V and 4 bases at J, with 14 bases between. This CDR3 is 15 amino acids long. CDR1 and CDR2 from the germline V gene are KGHDR and SFDVKD. The CDR3 nucleotides are TGTGCCACCAGTGATGATGAGGGGACGGGCTATGGCTACACCTTC. It yields the protein CATSDDEGTGYGYTF.

This clonotype was seen at least ten times. V and J are TRBV5-1 and TRBJ1-1, with TRBD1 matching over 8 bases. J lost 12 bases, V lost 3 bases, and 7 bases had no gene match. The CDR3 is 12 amino acids. CDR1 and CDR2 from the germline V gene are SGHRS and YFSETQ. The CDR3 loop reads CASSYDRGLTFF. As DNA, the CDR3 is TGCGCCAGCAGCTACGACAGGGGACTAACTTTCTTT.

This clonotype has a handful of counts. The chain links TRBV4-1 to TRBJ1-2; 8 nucleotides line up with TRBD1. The CDR3 is 14 residues long. Germline values: CDR1 MGHRA, CDR2 YSYEKL. J gave up 8 bases and V 1 base, and 6 bases lay outside the gene matches. CDR3: CASSQGRTGTGYTF. DNA of the CDR3: TGCGCCAGCAGCCAAGGTAGGACAGGGACCGGCTACACCTTC.

There are many counts of this clonotype. This sequence joins TRBV4-1 and TRBJ2-7; tentatively, D is TRBD1 or TRBD2 (5 bases each). The CDR3 has 14 residues. V dropped 4 bases and J dropped 5 bases, with 15 bases sitting between them. Germline V gene lookup returns CDR1 MGHRA and CDR2 YSYEKL. CDR3 residues: CASSPRAGTHEQYF. CDR3 DNA sequence: TGCGCCAGCAGCCCGCGGGCAGGGACGCACGAGCAGTACTTC.

This clonotype was found many times. The chain is built from TRBV7-9 and TRBJ1-5; the D is unclear. Germline V gives CDR1 SEHNR, CDR2 FQNEAQ (reference sequence). Trimming took off 1 base at V and 2 bases at J, with 9 bases between the two ends. This CDR3 is built from 15 residues. CDR3 coding DNA: TGTGCCAGCAGCTTAGAGGGATTTGGCAATCAGCCCCAGCATTTT. This gives the protein CASSLEGFGNQPQHF.

There are many counts of this clonotype. J is TRBJ2-6 and V is TRBV6-1, with 7 bases matching TRBD1. With 6 bases clipped from V and 0 bases from J, the junction kept 8 bases outside the gene matches. CDR1 is MNHNS and CDR2 is SASEGT in the germline V gene. CDR3 size: 17 residues. CDR3 in amino acids: CASRTGTVYSGANVLTF. CDR3 in DNA: TGTGCCAGCAGAACGGGGACAGTTTACTCTGGGGCCAACGTCCTGACTTTC.

This clonotype was seen ten or more times. V and J are TRBV5-6 and TRBJ2-7, with a tentative D call TRBD1 (5 bases). The germline V and J ends were trimmed by 0 bases and 6 bases, with 13 bases remaining between them. The CDR3 sequence is 14 residues long. Germline assignment: CDR1 SGHDT and CDR2 YYEEEE. CDR3: CASSLAGPFGEQYF. CDR3 nucleotide sequence: TGTGCCAGCAGCTTGGCAGGGCCCTTCGGCGAGCAGTACTTC.

This clonotype was detected ten times or more. This chain connects TRBV7-6 to TRBJ1-3; 7 nucleotides align to TRBD1. The V gene's germline CDR1 is SGHVS and CDR2 FNYEAQ. This CDR3 comprises 16 residues. V lost 1 base and J lost 1; bases outside the gene matches: 4. CDR3 coding DNA: TGTGCCAGCAGCTTAGGTTCACAGGGGTCTGGAAACACCATATATTTT. Protein: CASSLGSQGSGNTIYF.

This clonotype was recorded at least ten times. The V and J genes are TRBV2 and TRBJ2-7; 8 nucleotides line up with TRBD2. The CDR3 is made up of 15 amino acids. Germline CDR1 SNHLY, CDR2 FYNNEI. With V trimmed by 4 bases and J by 2 bases, 7 bases remained unmatched. The CDR3 DNA sequence: TGTGCCAGCAGTGTGGGCGGGGGGAGTGCCTACGAGCAGTACTTC. It translates to CASSVGGGSAYEQYF.

Many counts were recorded for this clonotype. The chain couples TRBV12-3 or TRBV12-4 to TRBJ2-3; 10 nucleotides align to TRBD1. The ends lost 6 bases at V and 14 bases at J; junction bases unmatched: 8. The CDR3 has 12 residues. As DNA, the CDR3 is TGTGCCAGCAGCCTGGGACAGGGGTTTGGGTATTTT. Residues: CASSLGQGFGYF.

This clonotype was found many times. The rearrangement links TRBV7-9 to TRBJ1-2; D is ambiguous. This CDR3 region has 14 residues. The germline V and J ends were trimmed by 5 bases and 5 bases, with 15 bases remaining between them. CDR1 and CDR2 from the germline V gene are SEHNR and FQNEAQ (reference sequence). CDR3 protein: CASSLAGESYGYTF. DNA for the CDR3: TGTGCCAGCAGCCTGGCTGGGGAATCGTATGGCTACACCTTC.

In its sample, this clonotype was seen many times. The V call is TRBV28, the J call TRBJ1-3; maybe TRBD1 (6 bases). Germline assignment: CDR1 MDHEN and CDR2 SYDVKM. CDR3 length: 16 amino acids. V was pared by 7 bases and J by 6 bases, with 22 bases between. The CDR3: CASKSRGLPPQNTIYF. CDR3 coding DNA: TGTGCCAGCAAGAGCAGGGGCCTACCCCCTCAAAACACCATATATTTT.

Ten or more counts support this clonotype. This chain uses TRBV6-1 with TRBJ1-4; perhaps TRBD1 as D (6 bases). This CDR3 is built from 16 residues. Germline CDR1 and CDR2: MNHNS and SASEGT. Trimming shortened V by 2 bases and J by 0 bases, and 10 bases separated the two germline ends. Here the CDR3 DNA reads TGTGCCAGCAGTGAAAGGGGGGCATCAACTAATGAAAAACTGTTTTTT. Its translation: CASSERGASTNEKLFF.

This clonotype has a count of ten or more. The chain recombines TRBV18 with TRBJ1-4; no firm D call. Germline V gene lookup returns CDR1 KGHSH and CDR2 LQKENI. The CDR3 is made up of 13 amino acids. V lost 4 bases and J lost 8, with 11 bases in between. As DNA, the CDR3 is TGTGCCAGCTCACAGGCAGTCGGAGAAAAACTGTTTTTT. This sequence encodes CASSQAVGEKLFF. Using reference TRBV18 and TRBJ1-4 for the parts outside the CDR3, the full variable domain is NAGVMQNPRHLVRRRGQEARLRCSPMKGHSHVYWYRQLPEEGLKFMVYLQKENIIDESGMPKERFSAEFPKEGPSILRIQQVVRGDSAAYFCASSQAVGEKLFFGSGTQLSVL.

The J gene is TRBJ1-5, the V gene TRBV4-2; TRBD1 matches 9 bases. Looked up from germline, CDR1 is LGHNA and CDR2 is YNFKEQ. The CDR3 contains 15 residues. The V segment lost 2 bases and the J segment 7 bases; nucleotides outside the gene matches: 6. CDR3 loop: CASSQLGTGWQPQHF. The CDR3 region has the DNA TGTGCCAGCAGCCAATTAGGGACAGGGTGGCAGCCCCAGCATTTT.

This clonotype was detected many times. The rearrangement links TRBV6-1 to TRBJ1-2, with 7 nucleotides matching TRBD1. CDR1 MNHNS and CDR2 SASEGT come from the germline V gene. Losses at the gene ends were 6 bases for V and 1 base for J; bases not matched to a gene: 8. This CDR3 has 15 residues. The CDR3 DNA reads as TGTGCCAGCAGAGTCGGACAGGTAGTTAACTATGGCTACACCTTC. Translated: CASRVGQVVNYGYTF.